This entry lists 7 T cell receptor beta chains sequenced from one sample in a study of T cell responses to AZD1222 COVID-19 vaccine (dated by TCRdb to the early 2020s). Library preparation was by the immunoSEQ multiplex PCR assay. TCRdb holds this immuneACCESS table with in-frame rearrangements only. Some clones are missing; in checked studies, unresolved V genes explain under half, and the rest has no known cause. A total of some 92,000 clones appear in this sample, around 89% of them only once. Of the sample, about 2.9% is held by the ten largest clones. The time point label corresponds to: baseline before first vaccination. This specimen was peripheral blood, taken on day 0 of AZD1222 vaccination. The source is an adult in good health.

V gene TRBV7-3 combines with J gene TRBJ2-2; D not resolved. Trimming stripped 4 bases from V and 2 bases from J, with 8 bases between. CDR3 length equals 14 residues. Per the germline V gene, CDR1 is SGHTA and CDR2 is FQGTGA. The CDR3 region has the DNA TGTGCCAGCAGCTCTTCGCCTAACACCGGGGAGCTGTTTTTT. Its translation: CASSSSPNTGELFF.

The CDR3 loop is CSAAPNNEQFF. Written as DNA, the CDR3 is TGCAGCGCAGCTCCGAACAATGAGCAGTTCTTC. The chain links TRBV29-1 to TRBJ2-1; D not resolved. The CDR3 sequence is 11 residues long. Trimming removed 7 bases from V and 5 bases from J, with 9 bases in between. Per germline, CDR1 SQVTM and CDR2 ANQGSEA.

Comments on this clone: The junction differs from germline at one of its ends, possibly a read error. The chain links TRBV7-7 to TRBJ2-1, with 7 bases identical to TRBD2. The CDR3 is made up of 17 amino acids. CDR1 is SSHAT and CDR2 is FNYEAQ in the germline V gene (reference sequence). CDR3 amino acids: CASSLVLSSGNYNEQFF. CDR3 DNA sequence: TGTGCTAGCAGCTTAGTTCTCTCAAGCGGGAACTACAATGAGCAGTTCTTC.

J is TRBJ1-1 and V is TRBV18; TRBD1 is a possible D gene (5 bases). The V end was cut by 5 bases, the J end by 3 bases, with 10 bases between. The CDR3 loop spans 13 amino acids. CDR1 is KGHSH, CDR2 LQKENI, per germline. CDR3 loop: CASSFDSDTEAFF. The CDR3 bases are TGTGCCAGCTCATTCGACAGTGACACTGAAGCTTTCTTT.

The chain recombines TRBV9 with TRBJ2-7, with 7 bases lining up with TRBD1. The germline V gene has CDR1 SGDLS and CDR2 YYNGEE. This CDR3 comprises 15 residues. The J segment lost 2 bases and the V segment lost 0 bases, leaving 5 bases of the junction unmatched. The CDR3 sequence is CASSVGQGVPYEQYF. As DNA, the CDR3 is TGTGCCAGCAGCGTAGGACAGGGCGTTCCCTACGAGCAGTACTTC.

The CDR3 is CAISESTLVEAFF. DNA of the CDR3: TGTGCCATCAGTGAGTCGACATTAGTGGAAGCTTTCTTT. The genes are TRBV10-3 and TRBJ1-1; no definite D call. The CDR3 covers 13 residues. Trimming took 0 bases from V and 8 from J, leaving 10 bases between them. The germline V gene has CDR1 ENHRY and CDR2 SYGVKD.

The chain recombines TRBV28 with TRBJ1-2; 11 bases align to TRBD1. CDR3 length: 15 amino acids. With 4 bases clipped from V and 9 bases from J, the junction kept 10 bases outside the gene matches. Germline lookup yields CDR1 MDHEN and CDR2 SYDVKM. The CDR3 is CASSSAGQGGSSYTF. The DNA for the CDR3 is TGTGCCAGCAGTTCAGCGGGACAGGGGGGGTCAAGCTACACCTTC.